The 11 T cell receptor beta chains below all came from one sample that was sequenced in a study of PD-L1 blockade in urothelial cancer. Time point in this sample: pretreatment peripheral blood. The assay was immunoSEQ multiplex PCR, and TCRdb's table has in-frame clones only and misses some. The sample contains tens of thousands of clones, 84% of which appear only once. Sequenced material: PBMCs, taken around atezolizumab (anti-PD-L1) treatment. Every receptor here comes from a man aged 60 to 69 with urothelial cancer.

The V gene is TRBV9, the J gene TRBJ1-6, with 10 bases lining up with TRBD1. Trimming took 2 bases from V and 13 from J; bases not matched to a gene: 15. This CDR3 has 17 residues. Germline V gives CDR1 SGDLS, CDR2 YYNGEE. CDR3 in amino acids: CASSVSDRGSPGLPLHF. The CDR3, as DNA: TGTGCCAGCAGCGTTTCGGACAGGGGGTCCCCAGGATTGCCCCTCCACTTT. The full variable domain, completed using reference TRBV9 and TRBJ1-6, is DSGVTQTPKHLITATGQRVTLRCSPRSGDLSVYWYQQSLDQGLQFLIQYYNGEERAKGNILERFSAQQFPDLHSELNLSSLELGDSALYFCASSVSDRGSPGLPLHFGNGTRLTVT.

The chain is built from TRBV5-6 and TRBJ2-6, with D perhaps TRBD2 (5 bases). V was clipped by 4 bases and J by 0 bases, with 8 bases between them. Germline V CDR1 and CDR2: SGHDT, YYEEEE. CDR3 length: 15 residues. The DNA for the CDR3 is TGTGCCAGCAGCCCGGGGAGCTCTGGGGCCAACGTCCTGACTTTC. Encoded protein: CASSPGSSGANVLTF.

This clone was counted between two and nine times. The rearrangement uses TRBV6-5 and TRBJ1-2; 10 positions agree with TRBD1. The length of the CDR3 is 14 residues. The germline CDR1 and CDR2 sequences are MNHEY and SVGAGI. The trim removed 7 bases at V and 4 bases at J, leaving 6 bases unmatched. CDR3 region: CASMRGQGTYGYTF. For the CDR3, the DNA is TGTGCCAGCATGAGGGGACAGGGGACCTATGGCTACACCTTC.

The chain is built from TRBV29-1 and TRBJ1-2; 9 bases align to TRBD1. This CDR3 region has 14 residues. Trimming removed 4 bases from V and 3 bases from J; junction bases left unmatched: 6. Germline CDR1 SQVTM, CDR2 ANQGSEA. In DNA form, the CDR3 reads TGCAGCGTTGGACAGGGGGGACTTGACTATGGCTACACCTTC. As protein: CSVGQGGLDYGYTF.

The rearrangement uses TRBV5-1 and TRBJ1-6; 7 bases map to TRBD1. Germline V gene lookup returns CDR1 SGHRS and CDR2 YFSETQ. Trimming took 2 bases from V and 8 from J; bases not matched to a gene: 7. The CDR3 runs to 15 residues. The CDR3 is CASSLRGQGDSPLHF. CDR3 nucleotide sequence: TGCGCCAGCAGCTTAAGGGGGCAAGGGGATTCACCCCTCCACTTT.

The CDR3 DNA reads TGTGCCAGCAGGGGGCGGGCTAGCGAGAACACCGGGGAGCTGTTTTTT. It yields the protein CASRGRASENTGELFF. The genes are TRBV27 and TRBJ2-2, with D perhaps TRBD2 (6 bases). The V gene lost 6 bases and the J gene lost 1 base, with 15 bases spanning the gap. The germline V gene has CDR1 MNHEY and CDR2 SMNVEV (reference sequence). The CDR3 covers 16 residues.

V is TRBV7-3 and J is TRBJ1-1, with 8 positions matching TRBD1. With V trimmed by 1 base and J by 4 bases, 8 bases remained unmatched. The CDR3 sequence is 16 residues long. In germline, CDR1 is SGHTA, CDR2 FQGTGA. This CDR3 reads CASSLNPGGPSTEAFF. DNA for the CDR3: TGTGCCAGCAGCTTAAACCCAGGGGGCCCGAGCACTGAAGCTTTCTTT.

The chain recombines TRBV7-9 with TRBJ2-3; 9 nucleotides line up with TRBD1. The CDR3 has 16 amino acids. The junction had 6 bases not matched to a gene; V was cut back by 1 base and J by 4 bases. Germline V CDR1 and CDR2: SEHNR, FQNEAQ (reference sequence). The CDR3 loop is CASSLVSGQGSDTQYF. In DNA, the CDR3 is TGTGCCAGCAGCTTAGTTTCGGGACAGGGATCAGATACGCAGTATTTT.

This chain links TRBV6-5 with TRBJ2-7; 8 positions match TRBD1. The V gene end was trimmed by 2 bases and the J gene end by 2 bases; junction bases not matched to a gene: 5. Germline CDR1 MNHEY, CDR2 SVGAGI. The CDR3 consists of 15 residues. The CDR3 loop is CASSYDRGGTYEQYF. DNA for the CDR3: TGTGCCAGCAGTTACGACAGGGGAGGAACCTACGAGCAGTACTTC.

This clone was observed a few times. The CDR3 DNA sequence: TGTGCCAGTAGTCCGGAAGGAGCCTATGGCTACACCTTC. It yields the protein CASSPEGAYGYTF. This sequence joins TRBV19 and TRBJ1-2; D unresolved. The length of the CDR3 is 13 residues. Germline V gene lookup returns CDR1 LNHDA and CDR2 SQIVND (reference sequence). V was pared by 5 bases and J by 4 bases, with 11 bases between.

The gene calls are TRBV9 and TRBJ2-1; 7 positions agree with TRBD2. This CDR3 is 14 amino acids long. V shed 0 bases, J shed 4 bases, and the junction held 1 base outside the gene matches. The germline V gene has CDR1 SGDLS and CDR2 YYNGEE. The CDR3 protein is CASSVGEGYNEQFF. The DNA for the CDR3 is TGTGCCAGCAGCGTAGGGGAGGGGTACAATGAGCAGTTCTTC. The full variable domain, rest sourced from reference TRBV9 and TRBJ2-1, is DSGVTQTPKHLITATGQRVTLRCSPRSGDLSVYWYQQSLDQGLQFLIQYYNGEERAKGNILERFSAQQFPDLHSELNLSSLELGDSALYFCASSVGEGYNEQFFGPGTRLTVL.